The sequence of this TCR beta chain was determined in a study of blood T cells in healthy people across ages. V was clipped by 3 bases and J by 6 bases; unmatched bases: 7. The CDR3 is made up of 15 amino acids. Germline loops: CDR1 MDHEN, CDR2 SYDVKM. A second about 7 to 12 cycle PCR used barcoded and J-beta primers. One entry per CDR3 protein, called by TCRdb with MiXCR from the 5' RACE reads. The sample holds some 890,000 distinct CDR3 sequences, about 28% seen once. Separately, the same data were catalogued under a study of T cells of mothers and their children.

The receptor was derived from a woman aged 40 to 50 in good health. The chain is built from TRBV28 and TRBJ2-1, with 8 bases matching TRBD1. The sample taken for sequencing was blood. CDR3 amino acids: CASSFSRGQSNEQFF. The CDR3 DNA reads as TGTGCCAGCAGTTTCTCCAGGGGGCAGAGCAATGAGCAGTTCTTC.